The entry that follows covers one TCR beta chain sequence. Its antigen is not identified. Looked up from germline, CDR1 is MNHNS and CDR2 is SASEGT. Losses at the gene ends were 6 bases for V and 6 bases for J; bases not matched to a gene: 8. The CDR3 contains 14 residues. Autoimmune disease history or systemic immunosuppression led to patients being barred. Sequenced by immunoSEQ multiplex PCR; TCRdb stores in-frame clones only, minus some. The sample carries about 100,000 clones, approximately 91% recorded once. This sample stems from a study of OX40 agonist ivuxolimab in advanced cancers. General study points: Some nonresponders likewise displayed low normalized T-cell clonal expansion.

This chain links TRBV6-1 with TRBJ2-7, with 10 bases fitting TRBD2. This TCR derives from an adult with an advanced solid tumor such as melanoma, head and neck, liver or kidney cancer. The material was CD4+ or CD8+ T cells sorted from blood, obtained in a trial of the OX40 agonist ivuxolimab. The chain's CDR3 is CASSASGSLPEQYF. Here the CDR3 DNA reads TGTGCCAGCAGCGCTAGCGGGAGCCTCCCCGAGCAGTACTTC.